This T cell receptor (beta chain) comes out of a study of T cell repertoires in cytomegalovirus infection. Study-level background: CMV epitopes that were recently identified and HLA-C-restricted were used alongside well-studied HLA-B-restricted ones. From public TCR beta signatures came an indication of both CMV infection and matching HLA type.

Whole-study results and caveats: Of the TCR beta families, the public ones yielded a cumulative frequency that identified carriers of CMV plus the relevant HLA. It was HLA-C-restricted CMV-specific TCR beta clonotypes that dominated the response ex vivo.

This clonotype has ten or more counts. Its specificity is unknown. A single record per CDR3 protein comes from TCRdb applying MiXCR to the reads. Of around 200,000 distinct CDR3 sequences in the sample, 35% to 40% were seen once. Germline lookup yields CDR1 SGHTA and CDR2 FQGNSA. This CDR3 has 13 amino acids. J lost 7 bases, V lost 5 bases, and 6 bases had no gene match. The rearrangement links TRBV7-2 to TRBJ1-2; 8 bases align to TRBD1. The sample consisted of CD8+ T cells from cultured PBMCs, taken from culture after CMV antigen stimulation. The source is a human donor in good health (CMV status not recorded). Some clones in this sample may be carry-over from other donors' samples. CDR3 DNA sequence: TGTGCCAGCAGCCCTCAGGGGGCTCCTGGCTACACCTTC. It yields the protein CASSPQGAPGYTF.